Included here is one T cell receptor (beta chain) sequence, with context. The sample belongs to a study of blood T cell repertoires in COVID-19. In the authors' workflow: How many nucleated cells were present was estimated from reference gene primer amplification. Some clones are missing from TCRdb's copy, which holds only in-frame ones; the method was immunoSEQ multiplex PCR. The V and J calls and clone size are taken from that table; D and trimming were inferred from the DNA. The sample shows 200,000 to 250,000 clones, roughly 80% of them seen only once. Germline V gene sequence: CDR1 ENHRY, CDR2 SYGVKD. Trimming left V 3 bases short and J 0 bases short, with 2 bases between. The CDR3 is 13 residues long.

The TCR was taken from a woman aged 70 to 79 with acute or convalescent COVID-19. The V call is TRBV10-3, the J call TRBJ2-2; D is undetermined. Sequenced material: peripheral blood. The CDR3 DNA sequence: TGTGCCATCAGTGACGCGAACACCGGGGAGCTGTTTTTT. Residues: CAISDANTGELFF.